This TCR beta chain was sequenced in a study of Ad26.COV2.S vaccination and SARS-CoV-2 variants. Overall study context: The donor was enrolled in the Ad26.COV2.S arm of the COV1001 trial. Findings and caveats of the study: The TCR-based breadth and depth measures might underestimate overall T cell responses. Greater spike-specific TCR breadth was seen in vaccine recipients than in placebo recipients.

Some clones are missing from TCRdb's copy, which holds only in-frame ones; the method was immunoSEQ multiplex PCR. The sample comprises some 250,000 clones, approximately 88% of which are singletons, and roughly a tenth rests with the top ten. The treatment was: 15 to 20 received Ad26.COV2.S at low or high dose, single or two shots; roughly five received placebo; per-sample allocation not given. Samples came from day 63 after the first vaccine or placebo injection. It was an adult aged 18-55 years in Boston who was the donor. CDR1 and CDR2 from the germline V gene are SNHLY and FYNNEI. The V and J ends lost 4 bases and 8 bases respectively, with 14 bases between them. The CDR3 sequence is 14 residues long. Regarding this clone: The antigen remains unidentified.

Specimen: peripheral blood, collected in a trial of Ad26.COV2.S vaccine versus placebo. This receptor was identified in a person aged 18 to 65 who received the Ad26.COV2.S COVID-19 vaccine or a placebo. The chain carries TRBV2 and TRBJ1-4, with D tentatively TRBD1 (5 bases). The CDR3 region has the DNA TGTGCCAGCAGTGTATCCGGGGCAGGCGAAAAACTGTTTTTT. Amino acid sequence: CASSVSGAGEKLFF.